The source of this T cell receptor (beta chain) is a study of cytomegalovirus exposure and HLA in healthy donors. Study-wide results and caveats: Roughly even sequencing depth across donors was the assumption behind the presence/absence analyses.

The CDR3 has 15 residues. Germline V gene sequence: CDR1 SGHRS, CDR2 YFSETQ. The V and J ends lost 4 bases and 4 bases respectively, with 17 bases between them. On this clone: Its antigen remains unknown.

PCR primers comprised 60 Vbeta and 13 Jbeta primers. Some clones are missing from TCRdb's copy, which holds only in-frame ones; the method was immunoSEQ multiplex PCR. Of approximately 200,000 clones in the sample, almost 85% are singletons; the top ten hold about 0.25%. The rearrangement links TRBV5-1 to TRBJ1-1, with a tentative D call TRBD1 (5 bases). Sequencing used PBMCs. This receptor was identified in a boy aged 5-17 years in good health and CMV-seronegative. The CDR3 is CASSPNNGRGTEAFF. For the CDR3, the DNA is TGCGCCAGCAGCCCCAACAATGGGAGGGGCACTGAAGCTTTCTTT.